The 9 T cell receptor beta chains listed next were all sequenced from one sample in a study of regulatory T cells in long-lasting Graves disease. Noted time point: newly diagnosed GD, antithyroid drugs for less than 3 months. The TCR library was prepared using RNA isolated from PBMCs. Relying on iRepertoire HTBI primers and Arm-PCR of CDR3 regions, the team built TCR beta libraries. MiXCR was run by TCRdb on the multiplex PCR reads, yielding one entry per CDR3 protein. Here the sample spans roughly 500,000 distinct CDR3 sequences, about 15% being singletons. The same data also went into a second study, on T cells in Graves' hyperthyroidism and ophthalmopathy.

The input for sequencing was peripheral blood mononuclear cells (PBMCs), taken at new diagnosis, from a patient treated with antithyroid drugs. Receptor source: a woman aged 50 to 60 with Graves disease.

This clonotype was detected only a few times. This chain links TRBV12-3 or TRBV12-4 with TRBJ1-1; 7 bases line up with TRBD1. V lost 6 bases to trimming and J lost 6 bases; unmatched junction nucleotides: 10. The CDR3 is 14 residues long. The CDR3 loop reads CASSLTGEVAEAFF. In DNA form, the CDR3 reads TGTGCCAGCAGCCTTACAGGGGAGGTAGCTGAAGCTTTCTTT.

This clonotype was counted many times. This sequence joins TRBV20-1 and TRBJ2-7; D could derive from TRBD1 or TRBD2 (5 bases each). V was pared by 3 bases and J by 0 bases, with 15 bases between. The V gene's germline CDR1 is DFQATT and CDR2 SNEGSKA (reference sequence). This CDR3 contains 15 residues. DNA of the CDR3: TGCAGTGCTAGGGCGTTGGCAGGGAGCTCCTACGAGCAGTACTTC. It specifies CSARALAGSSYEQYF.

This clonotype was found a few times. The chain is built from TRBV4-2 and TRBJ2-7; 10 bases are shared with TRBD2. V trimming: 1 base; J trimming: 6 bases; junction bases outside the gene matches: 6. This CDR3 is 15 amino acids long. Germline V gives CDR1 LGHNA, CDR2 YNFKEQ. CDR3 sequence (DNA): TGTGCCAGCAGCCAAGCTAGCGGGGGAAGGGGCGAGCAGTACTTC. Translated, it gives CASSQASGGRGEQYF.

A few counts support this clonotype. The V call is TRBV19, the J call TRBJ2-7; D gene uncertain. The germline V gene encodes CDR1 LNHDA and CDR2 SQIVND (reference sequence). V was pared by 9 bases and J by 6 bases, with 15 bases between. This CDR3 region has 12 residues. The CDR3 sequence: CASSVGAGEQYF. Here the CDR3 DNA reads TGTGCCAGCAGCGTGGGTGCTGGCGAGCAGTACTTC.

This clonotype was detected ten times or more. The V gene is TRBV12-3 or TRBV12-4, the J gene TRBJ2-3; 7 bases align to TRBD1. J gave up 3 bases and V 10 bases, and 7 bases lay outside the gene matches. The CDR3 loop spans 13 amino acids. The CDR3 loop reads CAITTGNTDTQYF. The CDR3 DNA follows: TGTGCCATCACGACAGGGAATACAGATACGCAGTATTTT.

DNA for the CDR3: TGTGCCAGCAGTGCAGGGTTCGGCTATGGCTACACCTTC. Translated, it gives CASSAGFGYGYTF. The chain is built from TRBV5-8 and TRBJ1-2; a possible D gene is TRBD1 (5 bases). The V and J ends lost 5 bases and 4 bases respectively, with 12 bases between them. The CDR3 covers 13 residues. From germline, CDR1 is SGHTS and CDR2 YDEGEE.

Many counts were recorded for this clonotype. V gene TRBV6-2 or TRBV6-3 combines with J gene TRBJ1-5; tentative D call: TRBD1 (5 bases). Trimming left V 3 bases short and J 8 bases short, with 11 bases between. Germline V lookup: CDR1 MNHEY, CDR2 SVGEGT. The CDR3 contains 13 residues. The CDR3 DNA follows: TGTGCCAGCAGTTATGCAGGGCAGGAGCCCCAGCATTTT. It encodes CASSYAGQEPQHF.

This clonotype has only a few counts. The CDR3: CASSKDILRTDTQYF. The CDR3 bases are TGCGCCAGCAGCAAAGATATACTAAGGACAGATACGCAGTATTTT. The chain joins TRBV5-1 to TRBJ2-3; the D is unclear. The V and J ends lost 4 bases and 3 bases respectively, with 15 bases between them. The CDR3 spans 15 residues. CDR1 and CDR2 from the germline V gene are SGHRS and YFSETQ.

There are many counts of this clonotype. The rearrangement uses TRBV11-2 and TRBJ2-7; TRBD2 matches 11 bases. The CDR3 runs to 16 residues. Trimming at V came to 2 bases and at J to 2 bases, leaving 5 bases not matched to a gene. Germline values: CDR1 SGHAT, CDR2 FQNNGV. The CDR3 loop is CASSLRLAGTTYEQYF. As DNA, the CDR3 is TGTGCCAGCAGCTTAAGACTAGCGGGAACCACCTACGAGCAGTACTTC.